Below are 22 T cell receptor beta chains sequenced from a single sample in a study of blood T cell repertoires in COVID-19. Clones were read by immunoSEQ multiplex PCR, and TCRdb kept only the in-frame ones, dropping some. The sample has under 300,000 clones, around nine tenths seen once. Sequenced input: PBMCs or T cells enriched from blood (not recorded which). The receptor source for this set is a woman in her late teens or twenties who had recovered from COVID-19.

The rearrangement links TRBV28 to TRBJ1-2, with TRBD1 as a possible D gene (5 bases). Trimming shortened V by 0 bases and J by 6 bases, and 14 bases separated the two germline ends. From germline, CDR1 is MDHEN and CDR2 SYDVKM. This CDR3 has 15 residues. CDR3 sequence reads: CASSLWAQGGDGYTF. The DNA of the CDR3 is TGTGCCAGCAGTTTATGGGCCCAGGGCGGCGATGGCTACACCTTC.

The chain carries TRBV10-1 and TRBJ1-2; 9 positions match TRBD1. The V gene's germline CDR1 is WNHNN and CDR2 SYGVQD (reference sequence). The CDR3 extends over 12 amino acids. V was clipped by 10 bases and J by 4 bases; unmatched bases: 4. DNA of the CDR3: TGCGCCAATGGGACAGGGTCCTATGGCTACACCTTC. Its protein is CANGTGSYGYTF.

This chain links TRBV6-5 with TRBJ1-5, with 7 positions matching TRBD1. Germline assignment: CDR1 MNHEY and CDR2 SVGAGI. The CDR3 is made up of 14 amino acids. V shed 7 bases, J shed 3 bases, and the junction held 6 bases outside the gene matches. The CDR3 protein is CASIGRGSNQPQHF. The DNA of the CDR3 is TGTGCCAGCATCGGCAGGGGGTCCAATCAGCCCCAGCATTTT.

The gene calls are TRBV7-8 and TRBJ1-1, with D unclear. V dropped 0 bases and J dropped 0 bases, with 17 bases sitting between them. This CDR3 is 18 amino acids long. Germline assignment: CDR1 SGHVS and CDR2 FQNEAQ. The CDR3 loop is CASSLASYSPRLNTEAFF. CDR3 DNA: TGTGCCAGCAGCTTAGCTAGTTACAGCCCAAGATTGAACACTGAAGCTTTCTTT.

This clone was seen more than once but under ten times. The CDR3 loop reads CASSELAGGPDEQFF. CDR3 DNA: TGTGCCAGCAGTGAACTAGCGGGGGGGCCAGATGAGCAGTTCTTC. The chain combines TRBV6-1 with TRBJ2-1, with 12 bases fitting TRBD2. Germline-derived CDR1 and CDR2 are MNHNS and SASEGT. This CDR3 has 15 amino acids. V lost 2 bases, J lost 8 bases, and 4 bases stayed unmatched.

The rearrangement uses TRBV6-1 and TRBJ1-6, with TRBD1 identical over 11 bases. V shed 4 bases, J shed 2 bases, and the junction held 7 bases outside the gene matches. The CDR3 contains 18 residues. Germline values: CDR1 MNHNS, CDR2 SASEGT. CDR3 nucleotides: TGTGCCAGCAGTGGCCCAGGACAGGGGGCGGCCTATAATTCACCCCTCCACTTT. Residues: CASSGPGQGAAYNSPLHF.

This clone was counted only a few times. The chain uses TRBV12-5 and TRBJ2-1, with 8 bases aligning to TRBD1. Germline CDR1 reads LGHNT; CDR2 reads FRNRAP. This CDR3 has 17 amino acids. Trimming removed 1 base from V and 7 bases from J; junction bases left unmatched: 12. The CDR3: CASGLGRGTGVRNEQFF. In DNA, the CDR3 is TGTGCTAGTGGTTTGGGAAGGGGGACAGGAGTGAGAAATGAGCAGTTCTTC. The entire variable domain, with the rest obtained from reference TRBV12-5 and TRBJ2-1, is as follows: DARVTQTPRHKVTEMGQEVTMRCQPILGHNTVFWYRQTMMQGLELLAYFRNRAPLDDSGMPKDRFSAEMPDATLATLKIQPSEPRDSAVYFCASGLGRGTGVRNEQFFGPGTRLTVL.

V gene TRBV14 combines with J gene TRBJ2-3; TRBD1 matches at 10 bases. Losses at the gene ends were 4 bases for V and 8 bases for J; bases not matched to a gene: 3. Germline CDR1 SGHDN, CDR2 FVKESK. CDR3 length: 13 amino acids. The CDR3 is CASSRDRGGTQYF. For the CDR3, the DNA is TGTGCCAGCAGCCGGGACAGGGGAGGTACGCAGTATTTT.

The rearrangement joins TRBV6-5 to TRBJ2-5, with TRBD2 matching over 11 bases. V shed 7 bases and J 2 bases; nucleotides not matched to a gene: 6. Germline-derived CDR1 and CDR2 are MNHEY and SVGAGI. This CDR3 contains 15 residues. The CDR3 loop is CASKRLAGTQETQYF. CDR3 nucleotides: TGTGCCAGCAAGCGACTAGCGGGGACGCAAGAGACCCAGTACTTC.

V and J are TRBV25-1 and TRBJ1-1, with TRBD1 matching 7 bases. Germline loops: CDR1 MGHDK, CDR2 SYGVNS. CDR3 length: 13 residues. After removal of 5 bases from V and 2 bases from J, the junction contained 2 bases not matched to a gene. This CDR3 is CASSRQGNTEAFF. CDR3 nucleotides: TGTGCCAGCAGTAGACAGGGTAACACTGAAGCTTTCTTT.

CDR3 sequence (DNA): TGTGCCAGCAGTTACGCGGGACAGGGTGGTGCCGGGGAGCTGTTTTTT. Its protein is CASSYAGQGGAGELFF. This chain links TRBV6-2 or TRBV6-3 with TRBJ2-2, with 9 bases that match TRBD1. The CDR3 is 16 amino acids. Germline loops: CDR1 MNHEY, CDR2 SVGEGT. V was clipped by 2 bases and J by 6 bases; unmatched bases: 7.

The chain is built from TRBV10-3 and TRBJ1-2, with unresolved D. Germline CDR1 is ENHRY and CDR2 is SYGVKD. The CDR3 runs 14 residues. The ends were cut back, 1 base at V and 5 bases at J, with 11 bases in the middle. CDR3 protein: CAISELSGGYGYTF. In DNA, the CDR3 is TGTGCCATCAGTGAGTTGTCAGGAGGGTATGGCTACACCTTC.

The genes are TRBV3-1 (or the pseudogene TRBV3-2) and TRBJ2-5; D unresolved. The germline CDR1 and CDR2 sequences are LGHDT and YNNKEL (reference sequence). V shed 3 bases and J shed 0 bases, with 8 bases lying between them. The CDR3 contains 14 residues. The CDR3 here is CASSHGKYQETQYF. CDR3 coding DNA: TGTGCCAGCAGCCATGGCAAGTACCAAGAGACCCAGTACTTC.

This chain uses TRBV19 with TRBJ1-5; TRBD1 matches at 8 bases. The V gene end was trimmed by 4 bases and the J gene end by 0 bases; junction bases not matched to a gene: 5. The length of the CDR3 is 16 residues. Per germline, CDR1 LNHDA and CDR2 SQIVND (reference sequence). The CDR3 DNA follows: TGTGCCAGTAGTACCGGGACAGGACTTAGCAATCAGCCCCAGCATTTT. Its translation: CASSTGTGLSNQPQHF.

This clone was recorded once. J is TRBJ1-1 and V is TRBV28; D unclear. Germline CDR1 and CDR2: MDHEN and SYDVKM. V was trimmed by 2 bases and J by 5 bases, leaving 12 bases between them. The CDR3 totals 14 residues. The CDR3 protein is CASSLSLPGTEAFF. Written as DNA, the CDR3 is TGTGCCAGCAGTTTAAGTCTTCCGGGGACTGAAGCTTTCTTT.

V gene TRBV7-8 combines with J gene TRBJ1-2; 8 positions agree with TRBD1. The germline CDR1 and CDR2 sequences are SGHVS and FQNEAQ. The CDR3 sequence is 15 residues long. The ends lost 1 base at V and 2 bases at J; junction bases unmatched: 3. The CDR3 spells CASSLVTGENYGYTF. CDR3 coding DNA: TGTGCCAGCAGCTTAGTGACAGGGGAAAACTATGGCTACACCTTC.

This clone was observed once. This chain uses TRBV11-1 with TRBJ2-7; D unclear. In germline, CDR1 is SGHAT, CDR2 FQDESV (reference sequence). The ends were cut back, 5 bases at V and 0 bases at J, with 14 bases in the middle. The CDR3 has 15 amino acids. CDR3 sequence reads: CASSPATYDSYEQYF. CDR3 in DNA: TGTGCCAGCAGCCCCGCCACCTACGACTCCTACGAGCAGTACTTC.

The chain links TRBV18 to TRBJ2-7, with 9 bases that match TRBD1. The CDR3 has 14 residues. Germline values: CDR1 KGHSH, CDR2 LQKENI. V gave up 5 bases and J gave up 4 bases; unmatched junction bases: 6. CDR3 loop: CASSIGTGTYEQYF. The DNA for the CDR3 is TGTGCCAGCTCAATTGGGACAGGGACTTACGAGCAGTACTTC.

The V and J genes are TRBV11-3 and TRBJ2-7; 7 bases line up with TRBD1. Trimming took 3 bases from V and 2 from J; bases not matched to a gene: 1. This CDR3 is 13 amino acids long. The germline CDR1 and CDR2 sequences are SGHNT and YENEEA. The CDR3 loop is CASSLGQTYEQYF. DNA of the CDR3: TGTGCCAGCAGCTTGGGACAGACCTACGAGCAGTACTTC.

This clone was recorded once. The gene calls are TRBV19 and TRBJ1-3; the D gene is possibly TRBD1 (6 bases). Trimming took 3 bases from V and 0 from J, leaving 9 bases between them. Germline V gene data show CDR1 as LNHDA and CDR2 as SQIVND (reference sequence). The CDR3 has 15 residues. The CDR3 sequence: CASSMGDTSGNTIYF. CDR3 DNA: TGTGCCAGTAGTATGGGGGACACCTCTGGAAACACCATATATTTT.

The rearrangement joins TRBV29-1 to TRBJ2-7, with a weak D call TRBD2 (9 bases). Germline V CDR1 and CDR2: SQVTM, ANQGSEA. Trimming took 0 bases from V and 4 from J, leaving 25 bases between them. The CDR3 has 18 residues. The CDR3 DNA is TGCAGCGTTGAAGACGCAACAGGGGGAGGCGGGAGGGGGTACGAGCAGTACTTC. It is translated as CSVEDATGGGGRGYEQYF.

The rearrangement links TRBV5-1 to TRBJ1-1, with D tentatively TRBD1 (5 bases). Germline loops: CDR1 SGHRS, CDR2 YFSETQ. Trimming left V 4 bases short and J 0 bases short, with 13 bases between. This CDR3 comprises 15 residues. CDR3 DNA sequence: TGCGCCAGCAGCGTAGGACATCACATGAACACTGAAGCTTTCTTT. The encoded protein is CASSVGHHMNTEAFF.